Sequencing of this TCR beta chain was carried out in a study of blood T cell repertoires in COVID-19 (dated by TCRdb to about 2020). Study-wide context: Collaborator samples came from the United States, Italy and Spain and covered acute and convalescent phases of COVID-19. The prospective study material was composed of cDNA or gDNA derived from T cells, B-cell-depleted T cells, or PBMCs. Subjects who had been exposed to COVID-19, were actively infected with it, or had recovered from it provided the deeply sampled blood TCRbeta repertoires that made up the dataset. The repertoires were made available in a free public database intended to serve as a resource for research on the immune response to SARS-CoV-2. Samples came from the ongoing ImmuneRACE study (first 160 participants) plus 1,254 subjects from 6 global collaborators. The sample metadata nearly always contained a de-identified subject ID, COVID-19 status, age in years and sex. Where available, HLA class I and class II types were obtained from metadata supplied by the sample provider rather than from assay-based typing.

Concerning this clone itself: Its antigen target is currently unknown. There are no base qualities to consult, and no much larger clone falls within one base.

The immunoSEQ Assay, a bias-controlled multiplex PCR, was used to amplify TCRbeta CDR3 regions from genomic DNA. The paper's processing steps were these. The number of nucleated cells in each sample was estimated from the amplification of reference gene primers within the assay. Sequence reads were collapsed and filtered to measure the absolute abundance of every unique TCRbeta CDR3 rearrangement. For each sample, productive Simpson clonality was calculated by taking the square root of Simpson's diversity index across productive rearrangements. The clones in this table, taken by TCRdb from immuneACCESS, are in-frame only. Not every clone is retained; where verified, under half of the shortfall comes from an unresolved V gene, and the cause of the rest is unknown. V and J calls plus clone size are reproduced from that table; the DNA served to infer D and trimming. The sample yields 250,000 to 300,000 clones; about nine tenths were counted once. 1.7% of the sample lies in the top ten.

CDR1 and CDR2 are drawn from the germline V gene: KGHSH, LQKENI. At the junction V is shortened by 2 bases and J by 3 bases, with 22 bases in between. The CDR3 numbers 18 residues from cysteine through phenylalanine. The CDR3 DNA has 54 bases and is translated from base 1. In the prospective study, participants were 18 to 89 years old, resided in about two dozen geographic areas of the United States, and were enrolled through a virtual design. Cohort assignment in the prospective study relied on participant-reported clinical history from a screening survey and a study questionnaire. For ImmuneRACE Cohort 3, a participant was defined as recovered based on two consecutive negative NP/OP PCR tests, clearance by a healthcare professional, or resolution of symptoms. Each participant in the prospective study had whole blood, serum and a nasopharyngeal or oropharyngeal swab collected by mobile phlebotomists. Over an approximately 2-month period, participants in the prospective study had the option of providing additional blood draws and questionnaires. Before DNA extraction, prospective study blood samples were shipped either frozen or at room temperature.

What the research found in general, with its limitations: The quantity of clinical and demographic metadata differed by source and by participant and was supplied without curation.

Source material: PBMCs or T cells enriched from blood (not recorded which). The sequence joins TRBV18 to TRBJ1-2, with a tentative D gene TRBD1 over 5 matching bases. The source is a woman between 40 and 55 years old who had recovered from COVID-19. The CDR3 protein sequence reads: CASSPKGVLGLQDYGYTF. The DNA sequence is as follows: TGTGCCAGCTCACCAAAAGGTGTATTGGGACTCCAGGACTATGGCTACACCTTC.